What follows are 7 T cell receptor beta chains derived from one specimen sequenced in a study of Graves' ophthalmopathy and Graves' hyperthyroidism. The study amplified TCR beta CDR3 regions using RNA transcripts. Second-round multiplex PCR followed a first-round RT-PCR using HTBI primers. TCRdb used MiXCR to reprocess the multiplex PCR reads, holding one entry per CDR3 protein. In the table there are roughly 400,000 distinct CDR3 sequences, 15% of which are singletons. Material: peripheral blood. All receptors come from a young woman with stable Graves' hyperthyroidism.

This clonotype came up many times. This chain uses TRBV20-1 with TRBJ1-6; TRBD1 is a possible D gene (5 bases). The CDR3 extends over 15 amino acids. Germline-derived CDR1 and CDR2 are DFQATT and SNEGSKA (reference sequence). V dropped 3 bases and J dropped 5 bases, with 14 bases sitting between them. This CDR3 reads CSARKGNRDNSPLHF. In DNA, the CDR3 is TGCAGTGCTAGGAAGGGGAACCGGGATAATTCACCCCTCCACTTT.

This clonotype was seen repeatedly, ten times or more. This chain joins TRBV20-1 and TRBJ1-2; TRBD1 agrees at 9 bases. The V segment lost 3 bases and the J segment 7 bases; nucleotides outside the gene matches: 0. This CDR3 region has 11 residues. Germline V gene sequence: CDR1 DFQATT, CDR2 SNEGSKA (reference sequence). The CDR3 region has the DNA TGCAGTGCTAGGACAGGGGGTGGCTACACCTTC. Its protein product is CSARTGGGYTF.

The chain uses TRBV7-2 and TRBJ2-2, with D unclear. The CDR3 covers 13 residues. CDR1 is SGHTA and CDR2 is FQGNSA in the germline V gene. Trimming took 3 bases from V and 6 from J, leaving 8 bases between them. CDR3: CASSFQSAGELFF. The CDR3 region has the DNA TGTGCCAGCAGCTTCCAGTCTGCCGGGGAGCTGTTTTTT.

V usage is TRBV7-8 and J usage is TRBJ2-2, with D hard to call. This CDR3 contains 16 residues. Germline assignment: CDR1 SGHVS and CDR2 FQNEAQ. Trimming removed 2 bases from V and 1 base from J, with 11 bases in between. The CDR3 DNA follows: TGTGCCAGCAGCTTAATTGGCCCCCTGAACACCGGGGAGCTGTTTTTT. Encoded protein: CASSLIGPLNTGELFF.

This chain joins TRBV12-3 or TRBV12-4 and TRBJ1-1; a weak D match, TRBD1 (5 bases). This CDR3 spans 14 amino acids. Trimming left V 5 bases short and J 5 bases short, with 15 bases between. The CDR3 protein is CASSTGHGWTEAFF. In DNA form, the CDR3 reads TGTGCCAGCAGTACCGGACATGGGTGGACTGAAGCTTTCTTT.

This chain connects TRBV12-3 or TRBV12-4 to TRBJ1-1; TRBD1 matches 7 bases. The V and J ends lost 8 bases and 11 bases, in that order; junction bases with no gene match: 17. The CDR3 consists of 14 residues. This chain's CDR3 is CASRLRLGTEGAFF. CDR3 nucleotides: TGTGCCAGCCGCTTACGACTCGGGACAGAGGGCGCTTTCTTT.

The CDR3: CASSLEIALYQETQYF. The DNA for the CDR3 is TGTGCCAGCAGCTTGGAAATAGCCCTGTACCAAGAGACCCAGTACTTC. The chain employs TRBV7-9 and TRBJ2-5, with D unresolved. Deletions cut 3 bases from V and 0 bases from J, with 14 bases between. CDR1 is SEHNR, CDR2 FQNEAQ, per germline (reference sequence). CDR3 length: 16 amino acids.